This TCR beta chain was identified during a study of blood T cells in healthy people across ages. Through a sample-barcoded 5' primer and a J-beta primer mix, a second PCR was run for roughly 6 to 12 cycles. TCRdb reprocessed the 5' RACE reads with MiXCR, giving one entry per CDR3 protein. The sample includes about a million distinct CDR3 sequences, roughly 51% of them seen just once. CDR1 and CDR2 (germline): SEHNR, FQNEAQ (reference sequence). CDR3 size: 16 residues. V was clipped by 0 bases and J by 0 bases, with 6 bases between them. The rearrangement joins TRBV7-9 to TRBJ2-6; D remains unclear. The TCR originated in a woman aged 55-69 years in good health. Sequences were obtained from blood. The CDR3 region is CASSLASPSGANVLTF. DNA of the CDR3: TGTGCCAGCAGCTTAGCGTCTCCCTCTGGGGCCAACGTCCTGACTTTC.